These T cell receptor beta chains were read from a single sample in a study of STAT5B mutations in CD4+ large granular lymphocyte leukemia. Only in-frame clones appear in the TCRdb table, and some are missing; sequencing was by immunoSEQ multiplex PCR. This table has some 45,000 clones, around 86% appearing once. The sample was CD4+ T cells from blood buffy coats. Receptor source: a human donor in good health. Each CDR3 is given with its conserved first and last residue. The order of the fields is V gene, clone size, J gene, D gene, CDR3 protein, CDR3 DNA. D genes are given only for firm matches. Size is stated for part of the rows, as once, few or many counts, or as a class when the clone is expanded.

v_gene: TRBV19; abundance: NA; j_gene: TRBJ1-5; d_gene: NA; CDR3aa: CASSIDRGGAPGNQPQHF; CDR3nt: TGTGCCAGTAGTATAGATCGCGGAGGGGCGCCGGGCAATCAGCCCCAGCATTTT
v_gene: TRBV9; abundance: NA; j_gene: TRBJ1-3; d_gene: TRBD1; CDR3aa: CASSVGGGQGNTIYF; CDR3nt: TGTGCCAGCAGCGTAGGAGGGGGCCAAGGAAACACCATATATTTT
v_gene: TRBV6-5; abundance: NA; j_gene: TRBJ2-7; d_gene: TRBD1; CDR3aa: CASSYSSQGAYEQYF; CDR3nt: TGTGCCAGCAGTTACTCGAGCCAGGGGGCCTACGAGCAGTACTTC
v_gene: TRBV27; abundance: NA; j_gene: TRBJ2-7; d_gene: NA; CDR3aa: CASSLRGSGPLYEQYF; CDR3nt: TGTGCCAGCAGTTTACGGGGGTCAGGCCCGCTATACGAGCAGTACTTC
v_gene: TRBV7-6; abundance: NA; j_gene: TRBJ2-5; d_gene: TRBD2; CDR3aa: CASSPQGGVNEETQYF; CDR3nt: TGTGCCAGCAGCCCCCAGGGAGGGGTGAATGAGGAGACCCAGTACTTC
v_gene: TRBV5-4; abundance: NA; j_gene: TRBJ1-2; d_gene: NA; CDR3aa: CATKSPKLYGYTF; CDR3nt: TGTGCCACGAAAAGTCCTAAACTGTATGGCTACACCTTC
v_gene: TRBV6-1; abundance: NA; j_gene: TRBJ1-2; d_gene: NA; CDR3aa: CASSAAQGDGYTF; CDR3nt: TGTGCCAGCAGCGCAGCCCAGGGTGATGGCTACACCTTC
v_gene: TRBV9; abundance: NA; j_gene: TRBJ2-7; d_gene: NA; CDR3aa: CASSVEPAREQYF; CDR3nt: TGTGCCAGCAGCGTAGAGCCGGCCCGCGAGCAGTACTTC
v_gene: TRBV5-1; abundance: NA; j_gene: TRBJ2-7; d_gene: TRBD2; CDR3aa: CASSRLAGNKSEQYF; CDR3nt: TGCGCCAGCAGCCGGCTAGCGGGAAATAAGTCCGAGCAGTACTTC
v_gene: TRBV7-6; abundance: NA; j_gene: TRBJ1-5; d_gene: TRBD1; CDR3aa: CASSPDRVLVNQPQHF; CDR3nt: TGTGCCAGCAGCCCTGACAGGGTCCTAGTAAACCAGCCCCAGCATTTT
v_gene: TRBV7-9; abundance: NA; j_gene: TRBJ1-6; d_gene: TRBD1; CDR3aa: CASSSGQSNSPLHF; CDR3nt: TGTGCCAGCAGCTCGGGACAGTCGAATTCACCCCTCCACTTT
v_gene: TRBV11-2; abundance: NA; j_gene: TRBJ1-4; d_gene: NA; CDR3aa: CASTGSWGIANEKLFF; CDR3nt: TGTGCCAGCACCGGTAGTTGGGGGATTGCTAATGAAAAACTGTTTTTT
v_gene: TRBV9; abundance: NA; j_gene: TRBJ2-5; d_gene: NA; CDR3aa: CASSVDLGSGTQYF; CDR3nt: TGTGCCAGCAGCGTAGACTTAGGGAGCGGGACCCAGTACTTC
v_gene: TRBV30; abundance: NA; j_gene: TRBJ2-6; d_gene: TRBD1; CDR3aa: CAWRTGFGANVLTF; CDR3nt: TGTGCCTGGAGGACAGGGTTTGGGGCCAACGTCCTGACTTTC
v_gene: TRBV27; abundance: NA; j_gene: TRBJ2-5; d_gene: NA; CDR3aa: CASSFSRIQETQYF; CDR3nt: TGTGCCAGCAGTTTTTCACGGATCCAAGAGACCCAGTACTTC
v_gene: TRBV29-1; abundance: NA; j_gene: TRBJ2-5; d_gene: TRBD1; CDR3aa: CSVRTQGETQYF; CDR3nt: TGCAGCGTCCGGACACAGGGGGAGACCCAGTACTTC
v_gene: TRBV6-4; abundance: NA; j_gene: TRBJ2-1; d_gene: TRBD2; CDR3aa: CASSVLLGLEQFF; CDR3nt: TGTGCCAGCAGTGTCCTTTTGGGACTAGAGCAGTTCTTC
v_gene: TRBV7-2; abundance: NA; j_gene: TRBJ2-7; d_gene: TRBD2; CDR3aa: CASSVGTSVYEQYF; CDR3nt: TGTGCCAGCAGCGTAGGGACTAGTGTCTACGAGCAGTACTTC
v_gene: TRBV2; abundance: once; j_gene: TRBJ1-5; d_gene: TRBD1; CDR3aa: CASRRDRDRGNQPQHF; CDR3nt: TGTGCCAGCAGAAGAGACAGGGATCGTGGCAATCAGCCCCAGCATTTT
v_gene: TRBV27; abundance: once; j_gene: TRBJ2-5; d_gene: TRBD1; CDR3aa: CASLGQGSTQYF; CDR3nt: TGTGCCAGTTTGGGACAGGGGTCGACCCAGTACTTC
v_gene: TRBV6-6; abundance: NA; j_gene: TRBJ1-1; d_gene: TRBD1; CDR3aa: CASSYSPGQGTEAFF; CDR3nt: TGTGCCAGCAGTTACTCGCCGGGACAGGGCACTGAAGCTTTCTTT
v_gene: TRBV5-8; abundance: once; j_gene: TRBJ2-5; d_gene: NA; CDR3aa: CARGTIGGTQYF; CDR3nt: TGTGCCAGGGGGACCATCGGTGGGACCCAGTACTTC
v_gene: TRBV2; abundance: NA; j_gene: TRBJ1-1; d_gene: NA; CDR3aa: CASSDEPRSTEAFF; CDR3nt: TGTGCCAGCAGTGACGAACCACGGAGCACTGAAGCTTTCTTT
v_gene: TRBV30; abundance: NA; j_gene: TRBJ1-6; d_gene: NA; CDR3aa: CACRSVGQSSPLHF; CDR3nt: TGTGCCTGCCGGAGTGTTGGACAGTCTTCACCCCTCCACTTT
v_gene: TRBV5-1; abundance: few; j_gene: TRBJ2-1; d_gene: TRBD2; CDR3aa: CASSFTSGSTGEQFF; CDR3nt: TGCGCCAGCAGCTTCACTAGCGGGAGTACCGGTGAGCAGTTCTTC
v_gene: TRBV4-1; abundance: NA; j_gene: TRBJ2-1; d_gene: NA; CDR3aa: CASSQGGRAYNEQFF; CDR3nt: TGCGCCAGCAGCCAAGGAGGGCGGGCCTACAATGAGCAGTTCTTC
v_gene: TRBV5-1; abundance: NA; j_gene: TRBJ2-1; d_gene: NA; CDR3aa: CASSLDGYSSYNEQFF; CDR3nt: TGCGCCAGCAGCTTGGATGGCTACTCCTCCTACAATGAGCAGTTCTTC
v_gene: TRBV6-4; abundance: NA; j_gene: TRBJ2-3; d_gene: TRBD2; CDR3aa: CASSSPRTSGRVTDTQYF; CDR3nt: TGTGCCAGCAGCTCACCACGGACTAGCGGGAGAGTCACAGATACGCAGTATTTT
v_gene: TRBV11-2; abundance: once; j_gene: TRBJ2-1; d_gene: TRBD1; CDR3aa: CASSPRQGFYNEQFF; CDR3nt: TGTGCCAGCAGCCCAAGACAGGGCTTCTACAATGAGCAGTTCTTC
v_gene: TRBV29-1; abundance: NA; j_gene: TRBJ2-7; d_gene: TRBD1; CDR3aa: CSVGRDRGYEQYF; CDR3nt: TGCAGCGTTGGCCGGGACAGGGGTTACGAGCAGTACTTC
v_gene: TRBV9; abundance: NA; j_gene: TRBJ2-1; d_gene: NA; CDR3aa: CASSPPTGSSYNEQFF; CDR3nt: TGTGCCAGCAGCCCACCTACGGGGAGCTCCTACAATGAGCAGTTCTTC
v_gene: TRBV28; abundance: NA; j_gene: TRBJ1-1; d_gene: NA; CDR3aa: CASTAGDGATEAFF; CDR3nt: TGTGCCAGTACCGCCGGGGACGGGGCCACTGAAGCTTTCTTT
v_gene: TRBV5-1; abundance: NA; j_gene: TRBJ2-2; d_gene: TRBD2; CDR3aa: CASTRSGMVVAGELFF; CDR3nt: TGCGCCAGCACCCGAAGCGGGATGGTGGTCGCCGGGGAGCTGTTTTTT
v_gene: TRBV4-3; abundance: once; j_gene: TRBJ2-4; d_gene: TRBD1; CDR3aa: CASSLGQGVLAKNIQYF; CDR3nt: TGCGCCAGCAGCCTGGGACAGGGAGTATTAGCCAAAAACATTCAGTACTTC
v_gene: TRBV4-2; abundance: NA; j_gene: TRBJ1-1; d_gene: NA; CDR3aa: CASSQEATVNTEAFF; CDR3nt: TGTGCCAGCAGCCAAGAGGCCACAGTGAACACTGAAGCTTTCTTT
v_gene: TRBV5-1; abundance: NA; j_gene: TRBJ2-7; d_gene: TRBD2; CDR3aa: CASSSLTSGDYEQYF; CDR3nt: TGCGCCAGCAGCTCCTTGACTAGCGGCGACTACGAGCAGTACTTC
v_gene: TRBV28; abundance: NA; j_gene: TRBJ2-1; d_gene: TRBD2; CDR3aa: CASRPPLAGLYNEQFF; CDR3nt: TGTGCCAGCAGGCCCCCTCTAGCGGGGCTCTACAATGAGCAGTTCTTC
v_gene: TRBV7-6; abundance: NA; j_gene: TRBJ2-7; d_gene: TRBD1; CDR3aa: CASSTGTGLVVEQYF; CDR3nt: TGTGCCAGCAGCACCGGGACAGGGCTCGTGGTCGAGCAGTACTTC
v_gene: TRBV7-8; abundance: NA; j_gene: TRBJ2-3; d_gene: TRBD2; CDR3aa: CASSFRGRGADTQYF; CDR3nt: TGTGCCAGCAGCTTTCGCGGGAGGGGAGCAGATACGCAGTATTTT
v_gene: TRBV28; abundance: NA; j_gene: TRBJ2-7; d_gene: NA; CDR3aa: CASSLSRPPHEQYF; CDR3nt: TGTGCCAGCAGTTTGTCGCGCCCGCCCCACGAGCAGTACTTC
v_gene: TRBV5-5; abundance: NA; j_gene: TRBJ2-6; d_gene: NA; CDR3aa: CASSLVFGEPASGANVLTF; CDR3nt: TGTGCCAGCAGCTTGGTGTTCGGCGAGCCAGCCTCTGGGGCCAACGTCCTGACTTTC
v_gene: TRBV7-3; abundance: NA; j_gene: TRBJ2-2; d_gene: NA; CDR3aa: CASSAYTGELFF; CDR3nt: TGTGCCAGCAGCGCTTACACCGGGGAGCTGTTTTTT
v_gene: TRBV27; abundance: NA; j_gene: TRBJ2-5; d_gene: NA; CDR3aa: CASSFRIDEETQYF; CDR3nt: TGTGCCAGCAGTTTCAGGATTGATGAAGAGACCCAGTACTTC
v_gene: TRBV5-1; abundance: NA; j_gene: TRBJ2-7; d_gene: TRBD1; CDR3aa: CASSWTGDSYEQYF; CDR3nt: TGCGCCAGCAGCTGGACAGGGGACTCCTACGAGCAGTACTTC
v_gene: TRBV4-1; abundance: NA; j_gene: TRBJ1-4; d_gene: TRBD1; CDR3aa: CASSWDRGGEKLFF; CDR3nt: TGCGCCAGCAGCTGGGACAGGGGTGGCGAAAAACTGTTTTTT
v_gene: TRBV9; abundance: NA; j_gene: TRBJ2-2; d_gene: NA; CDR3aa: CASSVRSSTGELFF; CDR3nt: TGTGCCAGCAGCGTTCGGTCATCCACCGGGGAGCTGTTTTTT
v_gene: TRBV29-1; abundance: NA; j_gene: TRBJ2-1; d_gene: NA; CDR3aa: CSVEEWAGSRNEQFF; CDR3nt: TGCAGCGTTGAAGAATGGGCAGGGTCTCGGAATGAGCAGTTCTTC
v_gene: TRBV29-1; abundance: NA; j_gene: TRBJ2-3; d_gene: TRBD2; CDR3aa: CSVVVAAGDPDTQYF; CDR3nt: TGCAGCGTTGTGGTTGCAGCGGGAGATCCAGATACGCAGTATTTT
v_gene: TRBV9; abundance: NA; j_gene: TRBJ2-1; d_gene: TRBD2; CDR3aa: CASSGRGERETTYNEQFF; CDR3nt: TGTGCCAGCAGCGGTAGAGGAGAGCGGGAGACCACCTACAATGAGCAGTTCTTC
v_gene: TRBV27; abundance: NA; j_gene: TRBJ1-1; d_gene: NA; CDR3aa: CASSSRQMNTEAFF; CDR3nt: TGTGCCAGCAGCTCCAGACAGATGAACACTGAAGCTTTCTTT
v_gene: TRBV18; abundance: NA; j_gene: TRBJ1-2; d_gene: NA; CDR3aa: CASSPIGEHYGYTF; CDR3nt: TGTGCCAGCTCCCCTATTGGCGAGCACTATGGCTACACCTTC
v_gene: TRBV6-5; abundance: NA; j_gene: TRBJ2-7; d_gene: TRBD2; CDR3aa: CASRATIAGVGEQYF; CDR3nt: TGTGCCAGCAGAGCTACTATAGCGGGAGTCGGCGAGCAGTACTTC